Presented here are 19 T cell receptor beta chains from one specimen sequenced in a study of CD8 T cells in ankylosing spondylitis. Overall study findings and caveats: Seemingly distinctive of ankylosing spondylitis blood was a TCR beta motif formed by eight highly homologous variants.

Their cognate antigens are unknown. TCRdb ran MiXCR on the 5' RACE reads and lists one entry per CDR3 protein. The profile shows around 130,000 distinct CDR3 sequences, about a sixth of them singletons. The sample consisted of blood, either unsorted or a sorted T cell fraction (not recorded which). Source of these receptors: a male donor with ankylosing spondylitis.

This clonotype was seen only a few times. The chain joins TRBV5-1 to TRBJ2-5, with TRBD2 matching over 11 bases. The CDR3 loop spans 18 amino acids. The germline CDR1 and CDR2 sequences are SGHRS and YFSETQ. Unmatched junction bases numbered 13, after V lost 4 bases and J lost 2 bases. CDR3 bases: TGCGCCAGCAGCACCGTGGGGATAACTAGCGGGGGACAAGAGACCCAGTACTTC. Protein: CASSTVGITSGGQETQYF. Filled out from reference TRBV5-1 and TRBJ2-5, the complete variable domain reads KAGVTQTPRYLIKTRGQQVTLSCSPISGHRSVSWYQQTPGQGLQFLFEYFSETQRNKGNFPGRFSGRQFSNSRSEMNVSTLELGDSALYLCASSTVGITSGGQETQYFGPGTRLLVL.

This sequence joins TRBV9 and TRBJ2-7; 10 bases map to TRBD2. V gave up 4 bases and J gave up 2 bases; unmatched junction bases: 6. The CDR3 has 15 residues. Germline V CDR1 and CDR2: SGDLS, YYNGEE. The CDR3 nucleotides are TGTGCCAGCAGCACCCAGCGGGAGGGTCCCTACGAGCAGTACTTC. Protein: CASSTQREGPYEQYF.

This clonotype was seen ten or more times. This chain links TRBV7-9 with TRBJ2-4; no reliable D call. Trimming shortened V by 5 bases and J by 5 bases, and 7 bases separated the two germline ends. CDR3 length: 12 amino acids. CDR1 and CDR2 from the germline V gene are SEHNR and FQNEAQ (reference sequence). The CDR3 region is CASSEKQNIQYF. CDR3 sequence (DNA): TGTGCCAGCAGCGAGAAACAAAACATTCAGTACTTC. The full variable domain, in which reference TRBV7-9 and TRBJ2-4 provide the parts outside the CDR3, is DTGVSQNPRHKITKRGQNVTFRCDPISEHNRLYWYRQTLGQGPEFLTYFQNEAQLEKSRLLSDRFSAERPKGSFSTLEIQRTEQGDSAMYLCASSEKQNIQYFGAGTRLSVL.

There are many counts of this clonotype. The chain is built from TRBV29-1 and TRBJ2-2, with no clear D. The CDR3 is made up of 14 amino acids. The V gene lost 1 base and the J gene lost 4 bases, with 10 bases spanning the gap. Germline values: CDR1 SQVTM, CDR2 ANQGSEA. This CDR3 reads CSVEAPVGTGELFF. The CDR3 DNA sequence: TGCAGCGTTGAAGCGCCGGTGGGCACCGGGGAGCTGTTTTTT.

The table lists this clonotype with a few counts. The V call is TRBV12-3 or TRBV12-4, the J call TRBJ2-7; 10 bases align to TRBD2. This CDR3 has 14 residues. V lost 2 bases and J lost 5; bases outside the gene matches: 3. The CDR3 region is CASSLLAGEHEQYF. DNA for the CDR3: TGTGCCAGCAGTTTACTAGCGGGAGAGCACGAGCAGTACTTC.

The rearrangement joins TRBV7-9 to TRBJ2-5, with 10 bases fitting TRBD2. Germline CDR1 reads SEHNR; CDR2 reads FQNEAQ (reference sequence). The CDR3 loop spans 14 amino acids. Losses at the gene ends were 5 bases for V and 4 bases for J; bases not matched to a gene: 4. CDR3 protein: CASSRRLAGETQYF. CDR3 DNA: TGTGCCAGCAGCCGTCGACTAGCGGGAGAGACCCAGTACTTC.

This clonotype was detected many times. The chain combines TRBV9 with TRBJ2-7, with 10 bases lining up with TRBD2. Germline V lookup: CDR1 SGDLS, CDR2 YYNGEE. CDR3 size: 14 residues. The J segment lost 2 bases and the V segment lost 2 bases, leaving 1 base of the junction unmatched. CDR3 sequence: CASSVSGRAYEQYF. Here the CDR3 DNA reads TGTGCCAGCAGCGTCAGCGGGAGGGCCTACGAGCAGTACTTC.

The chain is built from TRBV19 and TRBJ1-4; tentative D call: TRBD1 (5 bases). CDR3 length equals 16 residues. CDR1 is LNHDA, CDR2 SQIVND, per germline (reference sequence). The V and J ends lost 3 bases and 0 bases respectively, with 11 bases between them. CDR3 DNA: TGTGCCAGTAGTATTTCAGGGTTTGCAACTAATGAAAAACTGTTTTTT. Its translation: CASSISGFATNEKLFF.

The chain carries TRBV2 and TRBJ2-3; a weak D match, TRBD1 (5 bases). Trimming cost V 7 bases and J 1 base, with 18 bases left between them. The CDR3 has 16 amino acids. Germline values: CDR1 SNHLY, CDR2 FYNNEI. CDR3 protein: CASKGLQLLRTDTQYF. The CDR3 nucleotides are TGTGCCAGCAAGGGGCTACAACTCCTCCGCACAGATACGCAGTATTTT.

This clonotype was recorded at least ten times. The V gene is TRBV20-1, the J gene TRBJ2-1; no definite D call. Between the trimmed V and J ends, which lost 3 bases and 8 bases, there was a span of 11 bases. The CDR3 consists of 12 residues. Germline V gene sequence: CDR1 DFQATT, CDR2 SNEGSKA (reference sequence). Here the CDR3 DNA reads TGCAGTGCTAGTGAAATAGCCGATGAGCAGTTCTTC. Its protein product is CSASEIADEQFF.

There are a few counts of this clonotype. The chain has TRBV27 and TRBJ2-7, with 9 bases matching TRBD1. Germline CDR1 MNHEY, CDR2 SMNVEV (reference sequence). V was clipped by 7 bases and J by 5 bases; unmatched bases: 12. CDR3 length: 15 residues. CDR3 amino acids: CASTIRGDRVNEQYF. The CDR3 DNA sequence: TGTGCCAGCACAATAAGGGGGGACAGGGTCAACGAGCAGTACTTC.

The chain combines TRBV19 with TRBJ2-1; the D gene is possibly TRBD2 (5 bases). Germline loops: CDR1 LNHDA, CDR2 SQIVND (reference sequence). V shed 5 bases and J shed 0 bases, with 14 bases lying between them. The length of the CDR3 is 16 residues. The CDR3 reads CASSLHIGSSYNEQFF. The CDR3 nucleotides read TGTGCCAGTAGTTTACACATAGGGAGCTCCTACAATGAGCAGTTCTTC.

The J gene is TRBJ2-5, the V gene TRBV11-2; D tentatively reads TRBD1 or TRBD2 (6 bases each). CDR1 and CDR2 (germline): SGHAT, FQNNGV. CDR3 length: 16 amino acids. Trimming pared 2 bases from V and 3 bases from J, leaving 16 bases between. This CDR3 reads CASSLLGGGPKETQYF. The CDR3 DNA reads TGTGCCAGCAGCTTACTCGGTGGGGGGCCGAAAGAGACCCAGTACTTC.

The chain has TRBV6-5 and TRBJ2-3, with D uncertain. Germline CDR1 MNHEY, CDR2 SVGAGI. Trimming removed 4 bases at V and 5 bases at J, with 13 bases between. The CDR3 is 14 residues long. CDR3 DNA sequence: TGTGCCAGCAGTTCCCACCTCATTAGAGATACGCAGTATTTT. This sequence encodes CASSSHLIRDTQYF.

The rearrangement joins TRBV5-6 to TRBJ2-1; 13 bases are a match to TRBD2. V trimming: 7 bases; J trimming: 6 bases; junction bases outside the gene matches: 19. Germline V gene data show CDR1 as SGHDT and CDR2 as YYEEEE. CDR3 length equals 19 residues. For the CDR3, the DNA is TGTGCCAGCGGTCACGGGGGGCCCTGGCGACTAGCGGGAGGCAATGAGCAGTTCTTC. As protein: CASGHGGPWRLAGGNEQFF.

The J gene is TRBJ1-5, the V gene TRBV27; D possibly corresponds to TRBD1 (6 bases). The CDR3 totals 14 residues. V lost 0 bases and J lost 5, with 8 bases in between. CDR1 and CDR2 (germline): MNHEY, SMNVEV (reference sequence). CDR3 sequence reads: CASSLSQGYQPQHF. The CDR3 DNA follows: TGTGCCAGCAGTTTATCACAGGGCTATCAGCCCCAGCATTTT.

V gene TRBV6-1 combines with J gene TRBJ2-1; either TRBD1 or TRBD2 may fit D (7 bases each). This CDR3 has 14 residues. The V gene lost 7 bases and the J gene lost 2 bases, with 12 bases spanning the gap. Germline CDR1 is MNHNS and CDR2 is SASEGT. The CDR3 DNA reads TGTGCCAGCATCAGGGGGGGGACCTACAATGAGCAGTTCTTC. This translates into CASIRGGTYNEQFF.

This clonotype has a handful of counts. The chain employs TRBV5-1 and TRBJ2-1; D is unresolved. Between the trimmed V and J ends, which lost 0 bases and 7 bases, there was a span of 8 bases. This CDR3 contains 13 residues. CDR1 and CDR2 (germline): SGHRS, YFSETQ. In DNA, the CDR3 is TGCGCCAGCAGCTTGGTAGAGTTTAATGAGCAGTTCTTC. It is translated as CASSLVEFNEQFF.

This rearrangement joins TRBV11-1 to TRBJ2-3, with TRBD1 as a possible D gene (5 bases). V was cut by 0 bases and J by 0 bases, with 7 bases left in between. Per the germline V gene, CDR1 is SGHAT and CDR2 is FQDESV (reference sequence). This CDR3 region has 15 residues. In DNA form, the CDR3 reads TGTGCCAGCAGCTTAGCCGACAGAAGCACAGATACGCAGTATTTT. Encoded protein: CASSLADRSTDTQYF.